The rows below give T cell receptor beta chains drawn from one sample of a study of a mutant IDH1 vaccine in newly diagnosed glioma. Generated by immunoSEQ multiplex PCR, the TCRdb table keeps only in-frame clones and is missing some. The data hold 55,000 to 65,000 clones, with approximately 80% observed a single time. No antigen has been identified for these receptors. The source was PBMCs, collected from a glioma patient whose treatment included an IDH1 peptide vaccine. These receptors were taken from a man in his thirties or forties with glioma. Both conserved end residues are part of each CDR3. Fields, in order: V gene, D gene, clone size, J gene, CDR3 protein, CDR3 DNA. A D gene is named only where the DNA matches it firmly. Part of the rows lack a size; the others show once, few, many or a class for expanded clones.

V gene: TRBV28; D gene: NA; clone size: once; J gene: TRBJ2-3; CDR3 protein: CASSIPRLWDTQYF; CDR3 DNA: TGTGCCAGCAGTATCCCTAGGCTGTGGGATACGCAGTATTTT
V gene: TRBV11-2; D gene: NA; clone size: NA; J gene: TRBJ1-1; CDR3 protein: CASSFGGESTEAFF; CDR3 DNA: TGTGCCAGCAGCTTTGGGGGGGAGAGCACTGAAGCTTTCTTT
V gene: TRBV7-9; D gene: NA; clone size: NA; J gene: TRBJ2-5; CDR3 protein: CASSLRLEETQYF; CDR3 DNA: TGTGCCAGCAGCCTGAGGTTGGAGGAGACCCAGTACTTC
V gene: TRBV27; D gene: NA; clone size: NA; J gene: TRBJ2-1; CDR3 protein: CASSSPRGYEQFF; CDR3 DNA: TGTGCCAGCAGTTCCCCCAGGGGCTATGAGCAGTTCTTC
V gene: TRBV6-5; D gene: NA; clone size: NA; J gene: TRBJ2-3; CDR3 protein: CASRGHAAGTQYF; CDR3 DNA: TGTGCCAGCCGGGGCCATGCGGCGGGGACGCAGTATTTT
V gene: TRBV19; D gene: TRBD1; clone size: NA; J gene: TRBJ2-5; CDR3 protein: CASSSHRGETQYF; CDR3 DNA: TGTGCCAGTAGTTCGCACAGGGGGGAGACCCAGTACTTC
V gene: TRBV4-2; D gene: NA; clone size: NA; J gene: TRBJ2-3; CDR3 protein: CASSRDRASTDTQYF; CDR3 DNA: TGTGCCAGCAGCCGGGATCGTGCTAGCACAGATACGCAGTATTTT
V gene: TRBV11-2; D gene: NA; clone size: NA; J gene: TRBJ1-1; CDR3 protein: CASSLGSNTEAFF; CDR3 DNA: TGTGCCAGCAGCTTGGGCTCGAACACTGAAGCTTTCTTT
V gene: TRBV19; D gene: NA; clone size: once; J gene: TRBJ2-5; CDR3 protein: CASSIPRETQYF; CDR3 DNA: TGTGCCAGTAGTATACCACGGGAGACCCAGTACTTC
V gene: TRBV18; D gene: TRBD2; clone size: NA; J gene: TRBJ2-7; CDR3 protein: CASSSGLAGEVEQYF; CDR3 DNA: TGTGCCAGCTCATCGGGACTAGCGGGAGAGGTTGAGCAGTACTTC
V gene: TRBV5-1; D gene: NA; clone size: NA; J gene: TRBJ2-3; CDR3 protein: CASSLTDTQYF; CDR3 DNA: TGCGCCAGCAGCCTCACAGATACGCAGTATTTT
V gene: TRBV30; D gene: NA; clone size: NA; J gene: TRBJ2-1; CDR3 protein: CAWSVLTYNEQFF; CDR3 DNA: TGTGCCTGGAGTGTACTTACATACAATGAGCAGTTCTTC
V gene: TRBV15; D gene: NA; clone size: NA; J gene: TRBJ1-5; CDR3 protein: CATSRTRDNQPQHF; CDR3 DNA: TGTGCCACCAGCAGAACCCGGGACAATCAGCCCCAGCATTTT
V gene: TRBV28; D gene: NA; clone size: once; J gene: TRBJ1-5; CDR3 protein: CASIGAYNQPQHF; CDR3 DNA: TGTGCCAGCATCGGGGCTTATAATCAGCCCCAGCATTTT
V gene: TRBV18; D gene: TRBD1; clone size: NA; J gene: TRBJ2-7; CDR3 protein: CASSPGQASNYEQYF; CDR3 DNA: TGTGCCAGCTCACCGGGACAGGCTTCGAACTACGAGCAGTACTTC
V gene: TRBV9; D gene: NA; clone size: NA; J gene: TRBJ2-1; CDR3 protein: CASSVADWRYNEQFF; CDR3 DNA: TGTGCCAGCAGCGTAGCGGACTGGCGCTACAATGAGCAGTTCTTC
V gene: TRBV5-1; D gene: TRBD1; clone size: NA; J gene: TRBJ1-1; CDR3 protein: CASRRVFDRGLTEAFF; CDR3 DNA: TGCGCCAGCAGACGAGTATTTGACAGGGGGCTTACTGAAGCTTTCTTT
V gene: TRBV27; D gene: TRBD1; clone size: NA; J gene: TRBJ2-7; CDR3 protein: CASSYETGTGLLHEQYF; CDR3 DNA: TGTGCCAGCAGCTATGAAACCGGGACAGGGTTGCTCCACGAGCAGTACTTC
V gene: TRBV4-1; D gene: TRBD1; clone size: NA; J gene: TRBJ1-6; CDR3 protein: CASSYLGQGDGNSPLHF; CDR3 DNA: TGCGCCAGCAGCTATCTGGGACAGGGGGATGGCAATTCACCCCTCCACTTT
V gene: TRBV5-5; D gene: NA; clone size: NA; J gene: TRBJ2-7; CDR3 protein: CASSLGGRQVIYEQYF; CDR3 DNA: TGTGCCAGCAGCTTGGGGGGGAGACAGGTGATCTACGAGCAGTACTTC
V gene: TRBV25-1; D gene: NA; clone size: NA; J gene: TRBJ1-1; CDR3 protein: CASSESWVTFF; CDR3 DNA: TGTGCCAGCAGTGAATCGTGGGTGACTTTCTTT
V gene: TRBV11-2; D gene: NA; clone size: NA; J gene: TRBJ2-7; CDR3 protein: CASSSVLRLYEQYF; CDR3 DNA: TGTGCCAGCAGCTCCGTACTCCGCCTGTACGAGCAGTACTTC
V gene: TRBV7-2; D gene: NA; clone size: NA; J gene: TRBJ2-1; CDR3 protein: CASSTTGTGYNEQFF; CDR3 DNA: TGTGCCAGCAGCACGACCGGGACTGGTTACAATGAGCAGTTCTTC
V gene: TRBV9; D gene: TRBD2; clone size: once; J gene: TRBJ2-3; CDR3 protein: CASSVLAGGSGTDTQYF; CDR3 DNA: TGTGCCAGCAGCGTACTAGCGGGGGGCTCGGGCACAGATACGCAGTATTTT
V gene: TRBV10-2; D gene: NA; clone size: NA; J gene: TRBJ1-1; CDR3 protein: CASSVRGEAFF; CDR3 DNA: TGCGCCAGCAGTGTTAGGGGTGAAGCTTTCTTT
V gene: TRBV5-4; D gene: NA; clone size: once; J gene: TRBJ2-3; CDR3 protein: CASSDAGSTDTQYF; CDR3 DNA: TGTGCCAGCAGCGATGCCGGGAGCACAGATACGCAGTATTTT
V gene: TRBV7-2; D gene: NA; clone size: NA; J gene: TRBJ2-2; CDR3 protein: CASSLGPGAGTGELFF; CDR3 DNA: TGTGCCAGCAGCTTAGGACCGGGGGCGGGAACCGGGGAGCTGTTTTTT